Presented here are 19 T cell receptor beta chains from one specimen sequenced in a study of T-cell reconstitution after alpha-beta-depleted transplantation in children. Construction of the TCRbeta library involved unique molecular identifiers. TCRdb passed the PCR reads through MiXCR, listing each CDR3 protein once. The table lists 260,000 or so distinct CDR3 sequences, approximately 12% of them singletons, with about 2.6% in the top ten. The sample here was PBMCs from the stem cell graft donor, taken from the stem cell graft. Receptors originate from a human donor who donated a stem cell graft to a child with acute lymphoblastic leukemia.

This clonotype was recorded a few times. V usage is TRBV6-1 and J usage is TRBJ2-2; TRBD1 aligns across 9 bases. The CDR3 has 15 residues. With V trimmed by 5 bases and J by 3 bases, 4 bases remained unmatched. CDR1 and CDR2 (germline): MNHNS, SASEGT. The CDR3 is CASSPGQGHTGELFF. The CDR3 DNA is TGTGCCAGCAGTCCGGGACAGGGACACACCGGGGAGCTGTTTTTT.

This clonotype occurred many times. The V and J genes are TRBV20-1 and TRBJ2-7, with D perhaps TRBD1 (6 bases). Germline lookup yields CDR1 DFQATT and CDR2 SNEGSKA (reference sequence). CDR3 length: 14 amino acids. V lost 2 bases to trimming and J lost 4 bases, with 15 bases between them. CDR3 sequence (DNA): TGCAGTGCTAGAACCGGGACAAGTTTTTACGAGCAGTACTTC. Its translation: CSARTGTSFYEQYF.

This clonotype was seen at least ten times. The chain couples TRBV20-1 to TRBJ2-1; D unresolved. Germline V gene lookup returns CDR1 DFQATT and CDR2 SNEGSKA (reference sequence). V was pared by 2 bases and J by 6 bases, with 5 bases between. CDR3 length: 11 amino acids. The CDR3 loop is CSARFINEQFF. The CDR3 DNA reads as TGCAGTGCTAGATTTATCAATGAGCAGTTCTTC.

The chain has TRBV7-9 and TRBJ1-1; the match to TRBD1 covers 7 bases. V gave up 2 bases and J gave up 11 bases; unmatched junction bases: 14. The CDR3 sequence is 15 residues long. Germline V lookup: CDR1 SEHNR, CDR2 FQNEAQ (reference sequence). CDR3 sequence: CASSLQGVEGIAAFF. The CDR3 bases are TGTGCCAGCAGCTTACAGGGGGTCGAAGGTATTGCGGCTTTCTTT.

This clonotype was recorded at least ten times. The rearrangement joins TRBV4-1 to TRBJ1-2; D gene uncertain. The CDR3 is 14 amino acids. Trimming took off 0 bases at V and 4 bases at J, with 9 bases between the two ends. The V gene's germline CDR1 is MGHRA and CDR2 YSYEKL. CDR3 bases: TGCGCCAGCAGCCAAGATCACCAGGCCTATGGCTACACCTTC. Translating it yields CASSQDHQAYGYTF.

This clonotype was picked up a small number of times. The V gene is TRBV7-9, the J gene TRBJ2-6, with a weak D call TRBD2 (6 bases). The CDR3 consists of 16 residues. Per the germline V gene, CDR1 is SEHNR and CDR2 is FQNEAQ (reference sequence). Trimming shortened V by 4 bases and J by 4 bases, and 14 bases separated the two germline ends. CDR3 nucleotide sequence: TGTGCCAGCAGCTATCGGAGGGGCCCGGGGGCCAACGTCCTGACTTTC. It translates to CASSYRRGPGANVLTF.

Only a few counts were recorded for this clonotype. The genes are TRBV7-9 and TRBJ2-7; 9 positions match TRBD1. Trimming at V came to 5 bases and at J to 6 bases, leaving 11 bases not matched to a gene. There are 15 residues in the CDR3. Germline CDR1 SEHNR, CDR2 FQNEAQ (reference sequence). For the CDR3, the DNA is TGTGCCAGCAGCGACCGGGACAGGGCGCCGCGCGAGCAGTACTTC. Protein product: CASSDRDRAPREQYF.

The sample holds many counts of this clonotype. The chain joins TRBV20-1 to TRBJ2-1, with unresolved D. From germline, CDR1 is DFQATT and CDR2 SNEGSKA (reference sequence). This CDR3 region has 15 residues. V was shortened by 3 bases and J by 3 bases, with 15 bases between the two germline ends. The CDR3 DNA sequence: TGCAGTGCTAGTCGTCGTGAAGAGGACTACAATGAGCAGTTCTTC. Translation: CSASRREEDYNEQFF.

CDR3 bases: TGTGCCACCAGTGAAGGTAGGGGGGGCCGGGACCAAGAGACCCAGTACTTC. Its protein product is CATSEGRGGRDQETQYF. V usage is TRBV24-1 and J usage is TRBJ2-5, with TRBD2 as a possible D gene (7 bases). CDR3 length: 17 amino acids. Trimming cost V 4 bases and J 0 bases, with 17 bases left between them. Germline V CDR1 and CDR2: KGHDR, SFDVKD.

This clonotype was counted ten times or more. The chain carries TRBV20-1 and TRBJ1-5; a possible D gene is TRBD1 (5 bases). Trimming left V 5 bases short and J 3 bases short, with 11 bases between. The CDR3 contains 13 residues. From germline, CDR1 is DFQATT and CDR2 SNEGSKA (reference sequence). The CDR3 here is CSAYQGYNQPQHF. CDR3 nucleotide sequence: TGCAGTGCTTATCAGGGTTACAATCAGCCCCAGCATTTT.

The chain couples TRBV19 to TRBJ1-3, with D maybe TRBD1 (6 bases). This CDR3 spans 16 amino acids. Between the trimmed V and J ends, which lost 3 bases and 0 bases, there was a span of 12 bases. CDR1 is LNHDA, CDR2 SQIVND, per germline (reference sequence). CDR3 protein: CASSMDRAFSGNTIYF. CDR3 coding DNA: TGTGCCAGTAGTATGGACAGAGCCTTCTCTGGAAACACCATATATTTT.

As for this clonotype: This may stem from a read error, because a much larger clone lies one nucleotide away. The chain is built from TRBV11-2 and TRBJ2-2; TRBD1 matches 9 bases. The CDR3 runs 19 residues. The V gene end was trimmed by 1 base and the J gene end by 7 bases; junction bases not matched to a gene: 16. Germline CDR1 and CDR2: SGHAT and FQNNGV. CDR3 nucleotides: TGTGCCAGCAGCTTAGTTAATGGTGGGGACAGGGAAGGCATCGGGGAGCTGTTTTTT. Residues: CASSLVNGGDREGIGELFF.

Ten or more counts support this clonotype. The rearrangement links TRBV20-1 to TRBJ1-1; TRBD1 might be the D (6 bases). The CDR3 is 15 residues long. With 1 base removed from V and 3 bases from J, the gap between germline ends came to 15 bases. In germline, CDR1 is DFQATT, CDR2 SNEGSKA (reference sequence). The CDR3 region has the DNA TGCAGTGCTAGAGCCCGGGGCAGACAGGACACTGAAGCTTTCTTT. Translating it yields CSARARGRQDTEAFF.

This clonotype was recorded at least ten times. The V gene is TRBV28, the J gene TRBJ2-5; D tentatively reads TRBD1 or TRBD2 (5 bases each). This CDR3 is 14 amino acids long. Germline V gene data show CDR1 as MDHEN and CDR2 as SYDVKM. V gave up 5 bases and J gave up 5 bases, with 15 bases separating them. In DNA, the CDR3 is TGTGCCAGCAGTCGAGTGCCGGGGCGGGAGACCCAGTACTTC. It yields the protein CASSRVPGRETQYF.

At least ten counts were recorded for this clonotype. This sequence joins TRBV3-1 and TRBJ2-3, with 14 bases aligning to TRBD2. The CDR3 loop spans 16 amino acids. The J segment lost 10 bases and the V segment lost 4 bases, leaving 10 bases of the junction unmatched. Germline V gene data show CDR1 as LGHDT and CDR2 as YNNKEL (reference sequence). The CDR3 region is CASSPRTSGRLDSQYF. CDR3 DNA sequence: TGTGCCAGCAGCCCCCGGACTAGCGGGAGGTTGGACTCGCAGTATTTT.

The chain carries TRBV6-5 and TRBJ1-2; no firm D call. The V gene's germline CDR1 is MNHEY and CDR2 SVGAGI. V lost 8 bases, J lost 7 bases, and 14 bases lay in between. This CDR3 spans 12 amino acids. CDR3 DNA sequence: TGTGCCAGCGGTGTAAAGGGTGGTGGCTACACCTTC. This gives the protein CASGVKGGGYTF.

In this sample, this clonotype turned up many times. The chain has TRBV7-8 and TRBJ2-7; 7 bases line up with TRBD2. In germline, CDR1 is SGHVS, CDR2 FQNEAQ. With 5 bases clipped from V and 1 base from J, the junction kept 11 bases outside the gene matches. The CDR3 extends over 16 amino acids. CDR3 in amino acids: CASSLGGRGASYEQYF. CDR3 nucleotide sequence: TGTGCCAGCAGCCTTGGGGGGAGGGGAGCTTCCTACGAGCAGTACTTC. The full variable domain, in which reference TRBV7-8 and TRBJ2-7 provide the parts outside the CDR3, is GAGVSQSPRYKVAKRGQDVALRCDPISGHVSLFWYQQALGQGPEFLTYFQNEAQLDKSGLPSDRFFAERPEGSVSTLKIQRTQQEDSAVYLCASSLGGRGASYEQYFGPGTRLTVT.

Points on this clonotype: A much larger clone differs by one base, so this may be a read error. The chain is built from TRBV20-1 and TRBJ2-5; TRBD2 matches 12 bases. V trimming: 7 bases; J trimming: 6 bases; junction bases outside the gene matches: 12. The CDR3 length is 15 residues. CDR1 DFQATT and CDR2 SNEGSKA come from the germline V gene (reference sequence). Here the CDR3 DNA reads TGCAGTGGAAATCGACTAGCGGGAGTGTTACAGACCCAGTACTTC. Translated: CSGNRLAGVLQTQYF.

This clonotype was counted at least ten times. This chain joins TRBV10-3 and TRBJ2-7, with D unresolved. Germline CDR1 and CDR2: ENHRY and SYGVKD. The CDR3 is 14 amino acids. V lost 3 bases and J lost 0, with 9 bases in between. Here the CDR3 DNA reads TGTGCCATCAGTGAAAGGATCCCCTCCTACGAGCAGTACTTC. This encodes CAISERIPSYEQYF.